This T cell receptor (beta chain) came from a study of molecular identifiers for immune sequencing clone quantification. This clonotype was observed many times. Its cognate antigen is unknown. TCRdb re-analysed the PCR reads in MiXCR, keeping a single row per CDR3 protein. The sample holds 250,000 to 400,000 distinct CDR3 sequences, around a fifth seen once. Study-wide findings and caveats: For effector cells, clones above 20 RNA copies held over 97% of molecules; for naive cells, under 1%.

The CDR3 spans 15 residues. Germline V gene sequence: CDR1 MNHEY, CDR2 SVGEGT. Trimming removed 8 bases from V and 0 bases from J, with 15 bases in between. This chain joins TRBV6-2 or TRBV6-3 and TRBJ2-3; D gene ambiguous. The sequence was obtained from a human donor in good health. Some libraries in this study had Jurkat cell RNA spiked in. What was sequenced was naive CD8+ T cells from blood, with Jurkat cell RNA spiked in. Regarding subset: FACS-sorted CD8+CD4-CCR7+CD45RA+ naive T cells. CDR3 region: CASSEVSLSTDTQYF. The CDR3 nucleotides read TGTGCCAGCTCGGAAGTGTCTCTTAGCACAGATACGCAGTATTTT.